This T cell receptor (beta chain) originates from a study of cytomegalovirus exposure and HLA in healthy donors. Study-level results: According to an earlier analysis, most TCR beta V segments yielded productive rearrangements about 90% or about 30% of the time. Both high specificity and high sensitivity reportedly marked the classifier's diagnosis of cytomegalovirus status. A later analysis reported that several of the most significant clusters appeared to be linked to common viral pathogens, among them Epstein-Barr virus.

With respect to this clone: As yet, its antigen is unknown.

PCR was performed using 60 Vbeta and 13 Jbeta primers. Clones were sequenced by immunoSEQ multiplex PCR, and TCRdb holds only the in-frame ones, with some missing. The data contain around 160,000 clones, approximately 73% of them singletons. The trim removed 4 bases at V and 8 bases at J, leaving 9 bases unmatched. CDR1 is MGHRA, CDR2 YSYEKL, per germline. The CDR3 runs to 16 residues. This TCR was sampled from a man aged 50 to 60 in good health and CMV-seronegative. Specimen: PBMCs. The J gene is TRBJ2-1, the V gene TRBV4-1; TRBD1 agrees at 12 bases. CDR3 DNA sequence: TGCGCCAGCAGCCTTTTAGGGACAGGGGGCCTAGATGAGCAGTTCTTC. It specifies CASSLLGTGGLDEQFF.